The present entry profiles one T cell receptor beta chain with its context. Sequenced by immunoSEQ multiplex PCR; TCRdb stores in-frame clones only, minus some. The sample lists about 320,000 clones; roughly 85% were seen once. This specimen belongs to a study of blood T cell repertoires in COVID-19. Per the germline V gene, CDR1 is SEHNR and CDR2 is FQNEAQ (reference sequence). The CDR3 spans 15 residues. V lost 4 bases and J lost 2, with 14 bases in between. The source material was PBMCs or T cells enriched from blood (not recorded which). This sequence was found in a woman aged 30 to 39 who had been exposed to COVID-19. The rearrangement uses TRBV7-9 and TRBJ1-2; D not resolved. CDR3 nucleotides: TGTGCCAGCAGCTCCTTCCTCGACGGGAACTATGGCTACACCTTC. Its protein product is CASSSFLDGNYGYTF.